The present T cell receptor beta chain was sequenced within a study of blood T cell repertoires in COVID-19. The wider study: Some COVID-19 samples were acute and others convalescent; all came from the United States, Italy and Spain. Nucleic acid was either cDNA or gDNA, and it came from T cells, B-cell-depleted T cells, or PBMCs.

This CDR3 is built from 17 residues. Trimming removed 8 bases from V and 1 base from J; junction bases left unmatched: 13. This clone was observed once. Per the authors' pipeline: Using reference gene primer amplification, nucleated cell counts were estimated. This table comes from immunoSEQ multiplex PCR, and its TCRdb copy is limited to in-frame clones, with some not included. V and J calls and clone size are those listed in that table; D and trimming were worked out from the DNA. The sample lists 150,000 to 200,000 clones, approximately 74% seen once, with 2.5% to 3.5% in the top ten. The gene calls are TRBV5-7 and TRBJ2-2, with 8 bases identical to TRBD2. TRBV5-7 is an open reading frame whose function is uncertain. The receptor was derived from a woman older than 75 with acute or convalescent COVID-19. What was sequenced was peripheral blood. The CDR3 spells CASQKDLAGMNTGELFF. The CDR3 region has the DNA TGTGCCAGTCAAAAGGATCTAGCGGGCATGAACACCGGGGAGCTGTTTTTT.